The 31 T cell receptor beta chains reported below all come from one sample, sequenced in a study of cytomegalovirus exposure and HLA in healthy donors. Use of 60 Vbeta and 13 Jbeta primers characterized the PCR. The protocol was immunoSEQ multiplex PCR, while the TCRdb copy is restricted to in-frame clones and leaves out a portion. The sample includes some 200,000 clones, roughly four fifths seen only once; the top ten take approximately 0.8%. Sequenced material: PBMCs. The receptors here all came from a woman younger than 30 in good health and CMV-seronegative.

This sequence joins TRBV28 and TRBJ1-4; TRBD1 matches at 7 bases. Per the germline V gene, CDR1 is MDHEN and CDR2 is SYDVKM. The junction had 4 bases not matched to a gene; V was cut back by 5 bases and J by 4 bases. The CDR3 is 14 residues long. CDR3 DNA sequence: TGTGCCAGCAGTGGGACAGAGTATAATGAAAAACTGTTTTTT. Its protein product is CASSGTEYNEKLFF.

The genes are TRBV5-1 and TRBJ2-1; D possibly corresponds to TRBD2 (5 bases). Deletions cut 0 bases from V and 8 bases from J, with 9 bases between. The CDR3 length is 13 residues. In germline, CDR1 is SGHRS, CDR2 YFSETQ. The CDR3 loop is CASSLEFGDEQFF. In DNA form, the CDR3 reads TGCGCCAGCAGCTTGGAGTTCGGGGATGAGCAGTTCTTC.

The chain uses TRBV6-1 and TRBJ2-2, with TRBD1 matching over 10 bases. Germline V gene sequence: CDR1 MNHNS, CDR2 SASEGT. This CDR3 spans 15 amino acids. J gave up 4 bases and V 6 bases, and 5 bases lay outside the gene matches. The CDR3 DNA reads TGTGCCAGCAGGTCCCGGGACAGGGGCACCGGGGAGCTGTTTTTT. Translated: CASRSRDRGTGELFF.

Only one count was recorded for this clone. The chain uses TRBV5-8 and TRBJ2-7; D perhaps matches TRBD1 (5 bases). There are 15 residues in the CDR3. Between the trimmed V and J ends, which lost 4 bases and 0 bases, there was a span of 14 bases. Germline V lookup: CDR1 SGHTS, CDR2 YDEGEE. In DNA form, the CDR3 reads TGTGCCAGCAGCCCTACCAGGGCCCACTCCTACGAGCAGTACTTC. Its translation: CASSPTRAHSYEQYF.

This clone has only one observation. The rearrangement uses TRBV27 and TRBJ1-5; TRBD1 matches at 7 bases. This CDR3 is 18 amino acids long. V dropped 6 bases and J dropped 0; count of bases not matched to a gene: 14. The germline V gene has CDR1 MNHEY and CDR2 SMNVEV (reference sequence). CDR3 coding DNA: TGTGCCAGCAGCCCGACAGGGACGGGGGTTTATAGCAATCAGCCCCAGCATTTT. Translated, it gives CASSPTGTGVYSNQPQHF.

The rearrangement joins TRBV5-6 to TRBJ2-7, with TRBD2 identical over 11 bases. The V gene's germline CDR1 is SGHDT and CDR2 YYEEEE. The trim removed 8 bases at V and 2 bases at J, leaving 9 bases unmatched. The CDR3 is made up of 15 amino acids. The CDR3 is CASQAATSGTYEQYF. CDR3 nucleotides: TGTGCCAGTCAAGCCGCGACTAGCGGGACCTACGAGCAGTACTTC.

The rearrangement joins TRBV7-7 to TRBJ2-7; D is unclear. The V end lost 3 bases, the J end lost 5 bases, and 17 bases lay between the germline ends. The CDR3 contains 15 residues. The germline V gene encodes CDR1 SSHAT and CDR2 FNYEAQ (reference sequence). Here the CDR3 reads CASSLPLLGRHEQYF. CDR3 DNA sequence: TGTGCCAGCAGCTTGCCTCTTTTGGGCAGACACGAGCAGTACTTC.

The chain uses TRBV7-9 and TRBJ1-1; 11 bases fit TRBD1. The germline V gene has CDR1 SEHNR and CDR2 FQNEAQ (reference sequence). V shed 5 bases and J 4 bases; nucleotides not matched to a gene: 6. The CDR3 extends over 15 amino acids. The CDR3 region has the DNA TGTGCCAGCAGCCGGGTGGGACAGGGGGTCACTGAAGCTTTCTTT. It yields the protein CASSRVGQGVTEAFF.

V usage is TRBV29-1 and J usage is TRBJ2-7, with 9 bases lining up with TRBD2. Germline V gene sequence: CDR1 SQVTM, CDR2 ANQGSEA. CDR3 length: 16 residues. The V segment lost 0 bases and the J segment 1 base; nucleotides outside the gene matches: 7. The CDR3 DNA reads as TGCAGCGTTGAAGAATTTGCTAGCGGGGTGTCCTACGAGCAGTACTTC. It yields the protein CSVEEFASGVSYEQYF.

The rearrangement links TRBV5-6 to TRBJ2-5; 7 bases map to TRBD2. With the DNA end fitting TRBJ2-7 better, the J assignment may be wrong. The CDR3 consists of 14 residues. CDR1 and CDR2 (germline): SGHDT, YYEEEE. The CDR3 sequence is CASSSVGGWNEQYF. The DNA of the CDR3 is TGTGCCAGCAGCTCGGTGGGGGGGTGGAACGAGCAGTACTTC.

The rearrangement joins TRBV28 to TRBJ1-4, with a tentative D call TRBD1 (5 bases). Germline values: CDR1 MDHEN, CDR2 SYDVKM. This CDR3 has 14 residues. V lost 3 bases to trimming and J lost 8 bases, with 13 bases between them. The CDR3 loop reads CASSFAGDWEKLFF. The CDR3, as DNA: TGTGCCAGCAGTTTTGCGGGGGATTGGGAAAAACTGTTTTTT. Using reference TRBV28 and TRBJ1-4 for the parts outside the CDR3, the full variable domain is DVKVTQSSRYLVKRTGEKVFLECVQDMDHENMFWYRQDPGLGLRLIYFSYDVKMKEKGDIPEGYSVSREKKERFSLILESASTNQTSMYLCASSFAGDWEKLFFGSGTQLSVL.

The rearrangement joins TRBV29-1 to TRBJ2-7; TRBD2 matches 9 bases. Losses at the gene ends were 6 bases for V and 0 bases for J; bases not matched to a gene: 6. The CDR3 has 14 residues. Germline loops: CDR1 SQVTM, CDR2 ANQGSEA. The CDR3 here is CSVMREGSSYEQYF. DNA of the CDR3: TGCAGCGTAATGCGGGAGGGTAGCTCCTACGAGCAGTACTTC.

The chain couples TRBV7-3 to TRBJ1-2, with a weak D call TRBD1 (6 bases). Germline loops: CDR1 SGHTA, CDR2 FQGTGA. The ends were cut back, 5 bases at V and 2 bases at J, with 15 bases in the middle. There are 15 residues in the CDR3. The CDR3 bases are TGTGCCAGCAGCAAAGCGACAGGTGCGAACTATGGCTACACCTTC. This translates into CASSKATGANYGYTF.

This chain connects TRBV6-6 to TRBJ2-5; 9 nucleotides align to TRBD2. Judging by the DNA end, TRBJ2-7 fits better; the J call may be wrong. This CDR3 is 15 amino acids long. Germline CDR1 reads MNHNY; CDR2 reads SVGAGI (reference sequence). The CDR3 protein is CASSQSGRPPYEQYF. The CDR3 DNA reads as TGTGCCAGCAGTCAGAGCGGGAGGCCTCCTTACGAGCAGTACTTC.

The gene calls are TRBV7-2 and TRBJ2-5, with 14 bases aligning to TRBD2. J gave up 5 bases and V 7 bases, and 6 bases lay outside the gene matches. Germline loops: CDR1 SGHTA, CDR2 FQGNSA. The CDR3 spans 15 residues. CDR3 DNA: TGTGCCAGCATCGTGACTAGCGGGAGGGCCGAGACCCAGTACTTC. It yields the protein CASIVTSGRAETQYF.

V usage is TRBV7-2 and J usage is TRBJ1-1, with TRBD1 as a possible D gene (6 bases). V was clipped by 5 bases and J by 0 bases, with 10 bases between them. This CDR3 region has 14 residues. The V gene's germline CDR1 is SGHTA and CDR2 FQGNSA. As DNA, the CDR3 is TGTGCCAGCAGCCCAGGGGCGCTGAACACTGAAGCTTTCTTT. It is translated as CASSPGALNTEAFF.

V is TRBV6-5 and J is TRBJ2-1, with TRBD2 identical over 9 bases. The CDR3 is 15 residues long. Unmatched junction bases numbered 2, after V lost 5 bases and J lost 0 bases. The germline CDR1 and CDR2 sequences are MNHEY and SVGAGI. The CDR3 bases are TGTGCCAGCAGTCTAGCGGGGAGCTCCTACAATGAGCAGTTCTTC. Translating it yields CASSLAGSSYNEQFF.

CDR3 sequence: CASSSGGTDTQYF. Written as DNA, the CDR3 is TGTGCCAGCAGTTCGGGGGGCACAGATACGCAGTATTTT. The J gene is TRBJ2-3, the V gene TRBV28; D may be TRBD2 (6 bases). The V end was cut by 4 bases, the J end by 1 base, with 6 bases between. This CDR3 region has 13 residues. Germline V gene data show CDR1 as MDHEN and CDR2 as SYDVKM. Full variable domain (outside the CDR3, taken from reference TRBV28 and TRBJ2-3): DVKVTQSSRYLVKRTGEKVFLECVQDMDHENMFWYRQDPGLGLRLIYFSYDVKMKEKGDIPEGYSVSREKKERFSLILESASTNQTSMYLCASSSGGTDTQYFGPGTRLTVL.

V usage is TRBV28 and J usage is TRBJ2-3; 7 bases align to TRBD1. Germline V gene data show CDR1 as MDHEN and CDR2 as SYDVKM. The CDR3 has 15 amino acids. The trim removed 4 bases at V and 3 bases at J, leaving 7 bases unmatched. This CDR3 reads CASSWHRGGTDTQYF. The CDR3 coding sequence is TGTGCCAGCAGTTGGCACAGGGGTGGGACAGATACGCAGTATTTT.

J is TRBJ1-1 and V is TRBV27, with D unresolved. This CDR3 is built from 15 residues. CDR1 and CDR2 (germline): MNHEY, SMNVEV (reference sequence). Trimming took off 7 bases at V and 5 bases at J, with 20 bases between the two ends. The CDR3 here is CASIPRSGGRTEAFF. The CDR3, as DNA: TGTGCCAGCATCCCTCGGTCGGGAGGGAGAACTGAAGCTTTCTTT.

J is TRBJ2-3 and V is TRBV7-9; 9 bases match TRBD2. Germline CDR1 is SEHNR and CDR2 is FQNEAQ (reference sequence). Trimming removed 4 bases from V and 2 bases from J; junction bases left unmatched: 10. This CDR3 is built from 17 residues. The CDR3 nucleotides are TGTGCCAGCAGCTCCATTAGCGGGGGCCCTACCACAGATACGCAGTATTTT. This sequence encodes CASSSISGGPTTDTQYF.

This clone occurred a few times. The rearrangement links TRBV19 to TRBJ2-1; the D gene is possibly TRBD1 (5 bases). CDR1 is LNHDA and CDR2 is SQIVND in the germline V gene (reference sequence). The CDR3 loop spans 12 amino acids. Trimming took off 6 bases at V and 6 bases at J, with 9 bases between the two ends. The CDR3 loop reads CASSGDSNEQFF. The CDR3 nucleotides read TGTGCCAGTAGCGGAGACAGCAATGAGCAGTTCTTC.

J is TRBJ2-7 and V is TRBV6-6, with D hard to call. CDR1 is MNHNY, CDR2 SVGAGI, per germline (reference sequence). Trimming removed 6 bases from V and 4 bases from J, with 10 bases in between. CDR3 length: 12 amino acids. This CDR3 is CASSYGEYEQYF. CDR3 DNA sequence: TGTGCCAGCAGCTACGGAGAATACGAGCAGTACTTC.

The sample holds one count of this clone. The V and J genes are TRBV7-8 and TRBJ2-1, with 10 positions matching TRBD2. CDR1 and CDR2 from the germline V gene are SGHVS and FQNEAQ. CDR3 length: 14 amino acids. Germline trimming cut 4 bases from V and 13 bases from J; bases unmatched to any gene: 10. The CDR3 DNA sequence: TGTGCCAGCAGCTCCTCAACTAGCGGGATCGGCCAGTTCTTC. Translation: CASSSSTSGIGQFF.

V usage is TRBV7-9 and J usage is TRBJ2-5; D unclear. Germline V gene data show CDR1 as SEHNR and CDR2 as FQNEAQ (reference sequence). The CDR3 extends over 11 amino acids. Deletions cut 4 bases from V and 4 bases from J, with 4 bases between. The CDR3 bases are TGTGCCAGCAGCTCCATAGAGACCCAGTACTTC. Its protein is CASSSIETQYF.

The chain recombines TRBV6-5 with TRBJ1-3, with 9 bases identical to TRBD1. Germline CDR1 is MNHEY and CDR2 is SVGAGI. J gave up 2 bases and V 4 bases, and 6 bases lay outside the gene matches. CDR3 length equals 16 residues. CDR3 protein: CASSLGTGNTGNTIYF. CDR3 nucleotide sequence: TGTGCCAGCAGTTTAGGGACAGGGAACACTGGAAACACCATATATTTT.

The J gene is TRBJ2-7, the V gene TRBV10-3; 9 nucleotides align to TRBD1. V shed 5 bases, J shed 6 bases, and the junction held 5 bases outside the gene matches. The CDR3 runs 13 residues. Per germline, CDR1 ENHRY and CDR2 SYGVKD. For the CDR3, the DNA is TGTGCCATCAGTCCCGGGACAGGGTTCGAGCAGTACTTC. Translated, it gives CAISPGTGFEQYF.

This chain joins TRBV2 and TRBJ1-1; the D gene is possibly TRBD1 (6 bases). Germline CDR1 SNHLY, CDR2 FYNNEI. The CDR3 spans 15 residues. V was trimmed by 8 bases and J by 4 bases, leaving 20 bases between them. The CDR3 spells CASGPGTSPGTEAFF. CDR3 sequence (DNA): TGTGCCAGCGGACCCGGGACATCGCCGGGCACTGAAGCTTTCTTT.

This clone was observed a single time. The rearrangement joins TRBV14 to TRBJ2-2, with TRBD2 identical over 9 bases. This CDR3 contains 16 residues. The V gene's germline CDR1 is SGHDN and CDR2 FVKESK. V gave up 6 bases and J gave up 4 bases; unmatched junction bases: 9. The chain's CDR3 is CASREREALGTGELFF. CDR3 DNA sequence: TGTGCCAGCAGGGAGCGGGAGGCCCTCGGCACCGGGGAGCTGTTTTTT.

V gene TRBV7-9 combines with J gene TRBJ2-1; the match to TRBD2 covers 8 bases. This CDR3 comprises 16 residues. V lost 7 bases and J lost 2; bases outside the gene matches: 10. The germline gives CDR1 SEHNR, CDR2 FQNEAQ (reference sequence). The DNA of the CDR3 is TGTGCCAGCACCAACCCCGGGGGGGCCCCCTACAATGAGCAGTTCTTC. Translating gives CASTNPGGAPYNEQFF.

The chain couples TRBV27 to TRBJ2-7, with 7 bases that match TRBD1. J lost 3 bases, V lost 8 bases, and 7 bases had no gene match. The CDR3 extends over 13 amino acids. Germline V gene data show CDR1 as MNHEY and CDR2 as SMNVEV (reference sequence). CDR3 sequence: CASSRDSLYEQYF. The DNA for the CDR3 is TGTGCCAGCTCCCGGGACAGTCTCTACGAGCAGTACTTC.